Following are 5 T cell receptor beta chains from one sample sequenced in a study of CD8+ T cells in alopecia areata. Reverse transcribed after extraction, RNA yielded cDNA as the sequencing template. This table comes from immunoSEQ multiplex PCR, and its TCRdb copy is limited to in-frame clones, with some not included. Among under 250,000 clones listed, about 60% were seen once. The sample consisted of CD4+ T cells sorted from blood, taken at week 0. The source of these receptors is a human donor with alopecia areata.

This clone was detected once. The chain recombines TRBV9 with TRBJ2-3; 9 bases are shared with TRBD2. Losses at the gene ends were 4 bases for V and 1 base for J; bases not matched to a gene: 7. There are 16 residues in the CDR3. Germline V gene lookup returns CDR1 SGDLS and CDR2 YYNGEE. The CDR3 here is CASSTGRTSGTDTQYF. The CDR3 DNA sequence: TGTGCCAGCAGCACGGGCCGGACTAGCGGCACAGATACGCAGTATTTT.

The J gene is TRBJ1-6, the V gene TRBV9, with 9 bases lining up with TRBD1. The CDR3 contains 15 residues. Trimming took 3 bases from V and 7 from J; bases not matched to a gene: 5. Germline-derived CDR1 and CDR2 are SGDLS and YYNGEE. The CDR3 loop is CASSGGTGKNSPLHF. The DNA of the CDR3 is TGTGCCAGCAGCGGCGGGACAGGGAAGAATTCACCCCTCCACTTT. The full variable domain, with the rest looked up from reference TRBV9 and TRBJ1-6, is DSGVTQTPKHLITATGQRVTLRCSPRSGDLSVYWYQQSLDQGLQFLIQYYNGEERAKGNILERFSAQQFPDLHSELNLSSLELGDSALYFCASSGGTGKNSPLHFGNGTRLTVT.

The CDR3: CATSVPGGIETQYF. Written as DNA, the CDR3 is TGTGCCACCAGTGTACCGGGAGGTATTGAGACCCAGTACTTC. The chain joins TRBV7-2 to TRBJ2-5, with 7 nucleotides matching TRBD2. CDR3 length: 14 amino acids. Germline V gene data show CDR1 as SGHTA and CDR2 as FQGNSA. V shed 10 bases, J shed 5 bases, and the junction held 13 bases outside the gene matches.

This chain connects TRBV10-3 to TRBJ1-3; D unresolved. The CDR3 extends over 16 amino acids. Per germline, CDR1 ENHRY and CDR2 SYGVKD. Trimming removed 6 bases at V and 0 bases at J, with 15 bases between. The CDR3 reads CAISDPGKPSGNTIYF. The CDR3 nucleotides are TGTGCCATCAGCGACCCCGGCAAGCCCTCTGGAAACACCATATATTTT.

This clone was counted between two and nine times. J is TRBJ1-1 and V is TRBV7-9, with unresolved D. V was shortened by 5 bases and J by 3 bases, with 7 bases between the two germline ends. CDR3 length equals 12 residues. Germline-derived CDR1 and CDR2 are SEHNR and FQNEAQ (reference sequence). The CDR3: CASSRLDTEAFF. The CDR3 region has the DNA TGTGCCAGCAGCCGATTGGACACTGAAGCTTTCTTT.